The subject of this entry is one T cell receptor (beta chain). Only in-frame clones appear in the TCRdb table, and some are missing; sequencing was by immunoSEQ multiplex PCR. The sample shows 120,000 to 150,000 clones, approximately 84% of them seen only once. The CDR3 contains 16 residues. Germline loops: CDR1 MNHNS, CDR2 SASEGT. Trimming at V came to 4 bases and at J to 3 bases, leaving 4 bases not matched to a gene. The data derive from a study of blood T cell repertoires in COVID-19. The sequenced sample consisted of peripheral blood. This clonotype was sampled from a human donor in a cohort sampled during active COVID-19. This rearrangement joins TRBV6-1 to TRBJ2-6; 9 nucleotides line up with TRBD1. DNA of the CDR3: TGTGCCAGCAGTGGGACAGGGGTTAGTGGGGCCAACGTCCTGACTTTC. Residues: CASSGTGVSGANVLTF.